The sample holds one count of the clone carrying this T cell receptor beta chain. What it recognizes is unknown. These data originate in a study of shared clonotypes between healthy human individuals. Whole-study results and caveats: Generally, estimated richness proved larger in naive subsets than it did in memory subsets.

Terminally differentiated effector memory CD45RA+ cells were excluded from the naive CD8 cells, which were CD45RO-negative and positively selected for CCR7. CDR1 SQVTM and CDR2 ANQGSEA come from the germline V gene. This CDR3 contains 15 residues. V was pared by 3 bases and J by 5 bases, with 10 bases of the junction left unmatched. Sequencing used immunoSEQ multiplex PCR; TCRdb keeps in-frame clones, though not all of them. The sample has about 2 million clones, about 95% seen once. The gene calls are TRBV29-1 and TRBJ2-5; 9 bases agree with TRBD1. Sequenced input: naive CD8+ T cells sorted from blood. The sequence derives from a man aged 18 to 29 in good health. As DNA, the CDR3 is TGCAGCGTTGAGGGGGAACAGGGGGCCTTCGAGACCCAGTACTTC. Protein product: CSVEGEQGAFETQYF.